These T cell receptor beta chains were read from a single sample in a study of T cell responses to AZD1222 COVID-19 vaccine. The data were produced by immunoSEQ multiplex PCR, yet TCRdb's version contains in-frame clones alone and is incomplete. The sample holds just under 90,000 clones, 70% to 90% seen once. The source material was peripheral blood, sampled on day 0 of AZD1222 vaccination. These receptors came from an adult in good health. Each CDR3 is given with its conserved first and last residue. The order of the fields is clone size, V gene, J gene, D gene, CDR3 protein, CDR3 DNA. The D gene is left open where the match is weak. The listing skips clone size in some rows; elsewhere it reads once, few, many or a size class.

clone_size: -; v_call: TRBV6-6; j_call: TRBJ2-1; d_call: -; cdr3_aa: CASSPPYNEQFF; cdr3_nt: TGTGCCAGCAGCCCCCCATACAATGAGCAGTTCTTC
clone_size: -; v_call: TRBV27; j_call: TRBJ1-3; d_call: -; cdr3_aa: CASSRQVRGDTIYF; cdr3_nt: TGTGCCAGCAGTCGACAGGTTAGGGGAGACACCATATATTTT
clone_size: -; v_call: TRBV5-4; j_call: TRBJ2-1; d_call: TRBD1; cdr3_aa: CASSVRDRGHEQFF; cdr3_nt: TGTGCCAGCAGCGTCCGGGACAGGGGGCATGAGCAGTTCTTC
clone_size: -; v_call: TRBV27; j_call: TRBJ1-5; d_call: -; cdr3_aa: CASSATVNQPQHF; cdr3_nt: TGTGCCAGCAGTGCGACAGTGAATCAGCCCCAGCATTTT
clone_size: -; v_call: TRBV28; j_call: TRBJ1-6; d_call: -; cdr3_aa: CASSFVNSPLHF; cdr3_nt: TGTGCCAGCAGTTTTGTCAATTCACCCCTCCACTTT
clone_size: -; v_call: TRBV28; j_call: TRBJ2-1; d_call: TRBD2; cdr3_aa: CASTPPRASGPHNEQFF; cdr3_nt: TGTGCCAGCACCCCCCCTCGGGCTAGCGGTCCGCACAATGAGCAGTTCTTC
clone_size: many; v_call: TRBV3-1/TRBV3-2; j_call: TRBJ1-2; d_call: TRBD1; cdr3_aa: CASSQGDRVYGYTF; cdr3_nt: TGTGCCAGCAGCCAAGGGGACAGGGTCTATGGCTACACCTTC
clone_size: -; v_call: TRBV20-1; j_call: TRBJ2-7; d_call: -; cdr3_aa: CSASPQPPYEQYF; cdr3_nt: TGCAGTGCTAGTCCCCAACCACCCTACGAGCAGTACTTC
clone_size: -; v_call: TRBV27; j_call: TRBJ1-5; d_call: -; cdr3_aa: CASSSGSLGNQPQHF; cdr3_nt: TGTGCCAGCAGCTCAGGGTCCTTGGGCAATCAGCCCCAGCATTTT
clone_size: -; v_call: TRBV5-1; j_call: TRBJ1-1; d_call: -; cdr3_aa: CASSWGGPGVNTEAFF; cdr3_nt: TGCGCCAGCAGCTGGGGGGGCCCAGGGGTGAACACTGAAGCTTTCTTT
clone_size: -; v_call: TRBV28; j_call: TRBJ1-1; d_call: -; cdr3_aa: CASSFPGLNTEAFF; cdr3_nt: TGTGCCAGCAGTTTCCCAGGGTTGAACACTGAAGCTTTCTTT
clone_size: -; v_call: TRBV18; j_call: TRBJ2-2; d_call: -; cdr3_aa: CASSPAGTGFTGELFF; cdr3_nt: TGTGCCAGCTCACCTGCCGGGACGGGCTTCACCGGGGAGCTGTTTTTT
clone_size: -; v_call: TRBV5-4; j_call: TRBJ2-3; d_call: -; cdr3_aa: CASSQGRGATDTQYF; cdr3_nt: TGTGCCAGCAGTCAGGGGAGGGGGGCTACAGATACGCAGTATTTT
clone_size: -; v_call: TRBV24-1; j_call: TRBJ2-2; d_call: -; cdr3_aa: CATSENRALNTGELFF; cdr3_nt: TGTGCCACCAGTGAGAACCGGGCCCTGAACACCGGGGAGCTGTTTTTT
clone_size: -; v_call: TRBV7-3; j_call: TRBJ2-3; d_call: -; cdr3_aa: CATSKGGSTDTQYF; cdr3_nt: TGTGCCACCTCAAAAGGCGGAAGCACAGATACGCAGTATTTT
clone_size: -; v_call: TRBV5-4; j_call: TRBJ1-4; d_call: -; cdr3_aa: CASSLGQEGEKLFF; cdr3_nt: TGTGCCAGCAGCTTGGGCCAGGAGGGTGAAAAACTGTTTTTT